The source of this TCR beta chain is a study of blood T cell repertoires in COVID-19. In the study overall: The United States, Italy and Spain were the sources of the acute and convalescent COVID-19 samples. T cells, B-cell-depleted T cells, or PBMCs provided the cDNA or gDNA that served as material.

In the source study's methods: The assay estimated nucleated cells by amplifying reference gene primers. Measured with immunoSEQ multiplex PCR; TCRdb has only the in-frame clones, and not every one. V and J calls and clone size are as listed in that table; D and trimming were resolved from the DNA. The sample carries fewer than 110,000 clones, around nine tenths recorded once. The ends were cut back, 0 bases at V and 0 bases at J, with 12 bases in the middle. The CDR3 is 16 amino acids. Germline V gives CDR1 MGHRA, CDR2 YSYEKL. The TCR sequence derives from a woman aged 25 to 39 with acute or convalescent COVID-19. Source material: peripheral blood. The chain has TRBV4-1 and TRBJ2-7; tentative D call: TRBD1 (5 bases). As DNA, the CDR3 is TGCGCCAGCAGCCAAGAGGTGACAGCAAGCTCCTACGAGCAGTACTTC. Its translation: CASSQEVTASSYEQYF.